This passage covers 7 T cell receptor beta chains from one sample sequenced in a study of long-term antiretroviral therapy in people with HIV. At survey level, the immunoSEQ assay was run in its v3.0 version. The data were produced by immunoSEQ multiplex PCR, yet TCRdb's version contains in-frame clones alone and is incomplete. The sample shows around 15,000 clones, roughly 94% of them seen only once. Sample: unsorted PBMCs, taken nearly 6.5 years after starting antiretroviral therapy. The receptor source for this set is a woman between 45 and 65 years old with HIV.

This chain uses TRBV27 with TRBJ1-1; TRBD1 is a possible D gene (6 bases). The CDR3 has 14 residues. The V end lost 6 bases, the J end lost 4 bases, and 15 bases lay between the germline ends. The germline gives CDR1 MNHEY, CDR2 SMNVEV (reference sequence). The CDR3 is CASRDPGGGTEAFF. DNA of the CDR3: TGTGCCAGCAGGGACCCCGGAGGGGGCACTGAAGCTTTCTTT.

This clone has only a few counts. The CDR3 protein is CASSQDPGLADNTGELFF. In nucleotides, the CDR3 is TGCGCCAGCAGCCAAGATCCGGGACTAGCAGATAACACCGGGGAGCTGTTTTTT. The V gene is TRBV4-3, the J gene TRBJ2-2; 9 nucleotides agree with TRBD2. After removal of 0 bases from V and 2 bases from J, the junction contained 7 bases not matched to a gene. There are 18 residues in the CDR3. CDR1 is LGHNA, CDR2 YSLEER, per germline.

This clone has a single count. The chain carries TRBV5-5 and TRBJ2-7; 10 bases line up with TRBD1. The CDR3 consists of 13 residues. V lost 7 bases to trimming and J lost 2 bases; unmatched junction nucleotides: 3. Germline CDR1 reads SGHKS; CDR2 reads YYEKEE (reference sequence). Written as DNA, the CDR3 is TGTGCCAGCGGGACAGGGGTCACCTACGAGCAGTACTTC. Translating gives CASGTGVTYEQYF.

V usage is TRBV15 and J usage is TRBJ2-2; D remains ambiguous. V lost 3 bases and J 5 bases, leaving 16 bases between the germline ends. This CDR3 region has 16 residues. Germline V gene sequence: CDR1 LNHNV, CDR2 YYDKDF (reference sequence). The CDR3 here is CATSSLGTVNTGELFF. CDR3 sequence (DNA): TGTGCCACCAGCAGCCTCGGAACAGTCAATACCGGGGAGCTGTTTTTT.

This chain joins TRBV28 and TRBJ1-5, with TRBD1 identical over 8 bases. This CDR3 contains 13 residues. Germline V lookup: CDR1 MDHEN, CDR2 SYDVKM. Trimming cost V 7 bases and J 2 bases; bases outside gene matches: 1. CDR3 bases: TGTGCCAGCAAGGACAGGGGCAATCAGCCCCAGCATTTT. It codes for CASKDRGNQPQHF.

This clone occurred once. The rearrangement joins TRBV2 to TRBJ2-7; 12 bases fit TRBD2. Germline lookup yields CDR1 SNHLY and CDR2 FYNNEI. This CDR3 has 17 amino acids. The V and J ends lost 8 bases and 0 bases, in that order; junction bases with no gene match: 11. The CDR3 loop is CASRPGLAGGYSYEQYF. The CDR3 DNA is TGTGCCAGCCGGCCGGGACTAGCGGGCGGATACTCCTACGAGCAGTACTTC. Full variable domain (missing parts from reference TRBV2 and TRBJ2-7): EPEVTQTPSHQVTQMGQEVILRCVPISNHLYFYWYRQILGQKVEFLVSFYNNEISEKSEIFDDQFSVERPDGSNFTLKIRSTKLEDSAMYFCASRPGLAGGYSYEQYFGPGTRLTVT.

The chain couples TRBV4-3 to TRBJ2-3; tentative D call: TRBD2 (6 bases). Trimming took 6 bases from V and 0 from J, leaving 16 bases between them. The CDR3 is 16 residues long. Germline CDR1 reads LGHNA; CDR2 reads YSLEER. CDR3 region: CASRPELAWSTDTQYF. The CDR3 DNA is TGCGCCAGCAGACCGGAGCTAGCGTGGAGCACAGATACGCAGTATTTT.